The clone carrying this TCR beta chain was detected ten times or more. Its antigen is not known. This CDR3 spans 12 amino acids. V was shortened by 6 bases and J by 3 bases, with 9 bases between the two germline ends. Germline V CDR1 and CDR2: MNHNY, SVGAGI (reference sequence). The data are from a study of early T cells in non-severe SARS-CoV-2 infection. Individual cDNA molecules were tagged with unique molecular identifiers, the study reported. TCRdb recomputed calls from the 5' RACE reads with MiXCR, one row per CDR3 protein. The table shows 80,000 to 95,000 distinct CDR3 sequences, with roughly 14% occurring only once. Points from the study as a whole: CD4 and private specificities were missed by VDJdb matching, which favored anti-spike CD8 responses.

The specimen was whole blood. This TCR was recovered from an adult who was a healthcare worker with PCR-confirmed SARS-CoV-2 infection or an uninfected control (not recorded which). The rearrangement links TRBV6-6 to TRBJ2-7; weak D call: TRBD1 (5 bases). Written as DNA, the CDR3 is TGTGCCAGCAGCAAAGACAGCTACGAGCAGTACGTC. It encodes CASSKDSYEQYV.